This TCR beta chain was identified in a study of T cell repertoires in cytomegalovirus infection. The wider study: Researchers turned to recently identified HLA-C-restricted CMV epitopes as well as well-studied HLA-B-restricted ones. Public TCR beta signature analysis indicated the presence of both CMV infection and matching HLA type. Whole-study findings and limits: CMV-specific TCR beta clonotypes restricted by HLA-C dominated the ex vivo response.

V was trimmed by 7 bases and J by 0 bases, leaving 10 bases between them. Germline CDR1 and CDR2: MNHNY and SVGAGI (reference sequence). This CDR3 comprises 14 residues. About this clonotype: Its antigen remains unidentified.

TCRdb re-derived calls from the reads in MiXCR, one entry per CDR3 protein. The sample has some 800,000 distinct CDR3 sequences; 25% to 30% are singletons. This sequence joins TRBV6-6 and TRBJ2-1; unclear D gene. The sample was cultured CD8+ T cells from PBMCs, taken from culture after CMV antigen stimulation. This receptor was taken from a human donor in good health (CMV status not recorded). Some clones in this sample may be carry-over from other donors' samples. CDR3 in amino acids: CASIEESSYNEQFF. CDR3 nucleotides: TGTGCCAGCATAGAAGAGTCCTCCTACAATGAGCAGTTCTTC.